The clone carrying this T cell receptor beta chain showed up many times. What it binds is unknown. Sequence at one end of the junction differs from germline and may be a read error. The sample is drawn from a study of molecular identifiers for immune sequencing clone quantification. In TCRdb, the PCR reads were re-called with MiXCR into one record per CDR3 protein. The profile shows over 600,000 distinct CDR3 sequences, about 20% of them singletons. Germline V CDR1 and CDR2: LGHDT, YNNKEL (reference sequence). CDR3 length equals 15 residues. Naive CD8 libraries used roughly 17,000 to 1,100,000 sorted cells and 10%, 30% or 50% RNA. The CD8+CD4-CCR7+CD45RA+ phenotype defined the sorted naive CD8 T cells. Broader study findings: Underestimated sizes of highly expanded clones could result from identical TCR molecules that share a barcode.

This chain links TRBV3-1 with TRBJ2-3, with no clear D. The sequencing sample was made of naive CD8+ T cells from blood, with Jurkat cell RNA spiked in. Subset denoted: FACS-sorted CD8+CD4-CCR7+CD45RA+ naive T cells. The clonotype was recovered from a human donor in good health. Some libraries in this study had Jurkat cell RNA spiked in. The CDR3, as DNA: TGCGCCAGCAGCCAAGAAGTGGCTAGCACAGATACGCAGTATTTT. Protein product: CASSQEVASTDTQYF.